Listed below are T cell receptor beta chains from one sample, sequenced in a study of technical replicates of blood from a handful of donors. Generated by immunoSEQ multiplex PCR, the TCRdb table keeps only in-frame clones and is missing some. Here the sample spans about 79,000 clones, 90% to 95% being singletons. Source material: T cells isolated from PBMCs. These receptors originate from a human donor in good health. Both conserved end residues are part of each CDR3. D genes are given only for firm matches. Where a row states a size, it is once, few, many or the class of an expanded clone; other rows omit it.

- | TRBJ2-2 | 13 | TRBV10-1 | - | CASSTGYAGELFF | TGCGCCAGCAGTACAGGGTATGCCGGGGAGCTGTTTTTT
- | TRBJ2-7 | 14 | TRBV10-3 | - | CAISEFSQSYEQYF | TGTGCCATCAGTGAGTTTTCCCAGTCCTACGAGCAGTACTTC
- | TRBJ2-2 | 14 | TRBV5-1 | TRBD1 | CASRDRDVTGELFF | TGCGCCAGCCGGGACAGAGACGTGACCGGGGAGCTGTTTTTT
- | TRBJ1-2 | 13 | TRBV25-1 | - | CASSEQGYGGYTF | TGTGCCAGCAGTGAACAGGGATACGGGGGCTACACCTTC
- | TRBJ1-2 | 14 | TRBV29-1 | - | CSVELPTGRDGYTF | TGCAGCGTTGAACTCCCGACGGGCAGGGATGGCTACACCTTC
- | TRBJ2-7 | 17 | TRBV1 | - | CTSSQGDRGLSYYEQYF | TGCACCAGCAGCCAAGGGGACAGGGGGCTGTCCTACTACGAGCAGTACTTC
- | TRBJ2-3 | 13 | TRBV7-9 | TRBD2 | CASSTEGAGGLYF | TGTGCCAGCAGCACAGAAGGGGCGGGGGGGCTTTATTTT
once | TRBJ1-2 | 15 | TRBV6-1 | TRBD1 | CASTLSTGGKGGYTF | TGTGCCAGCACTTTATCTACAGGGGGGAAGGGTGGCTACACCTTC
- | TRBJ2-1 | 15 | TRBV5-4 | - | CASSHTSGMGNEQFF | TGTGCCAGCAGCCACACATCCGGGATGGGCAATGAGCAGTTCTTC
- | TRBJ2-1 | 16 | TRBV6-5 | TRBD2 | CASSYSNLAGANEQFF | TGTGCCAGCAGTTACTCTAACCTAGCGGGAGCCAATGAGCAGTTCTTC
- | TRBJ2-7 | 14 | TRBV7-9 | TRBD1 | CASSLRDRPREQYF | TGTGCCAGCAGCTTAAGGGACAGGCCAAGAGAGCAGTACTTC
few | TRBJ2-5 | 16 | TRBV6-6 | TRBD2 | CASSYPLATGGETQYF | TGTGCCAGCAGTTACCCACTAGCGACCGGAGGAGAGACCCAGTACTTC
- | TRBJ2-7 | 13 | TRBV11-2 | - | CASSLEGGYEQYF | TGTGCCAGCAGCTTAGAAGGGGGATACGAGCAGTACTTC
- | TRBJ2-7 | 15 | TRBV6-1 | TRBD1 | CASRDTGAASYEQYF | TGTGCCAGCAGGGATACAGGGGCCGCCTCCTACGAGCAGTACTTC
- | TRBJ2-6 | 16 | TRBV27 | TRBD1 | CASSPTGFSGANVLTF | TGTGCCAGCAGTCCGACAGGGTTTTCTGGGGCCAACGTCCTGACTTTC
- | TRBJ2-3 | 15 | TRBV10-3 | TRBD1 | CAISDRDRGTDTQYF | TGTGCCATCAGTGACCGGGACAGGGGCACAGATACGCAGTATTTT
- | TRBJ2-5 | 12 | TRBV29-1 | - | CSVDRAQETQYF | TGCAGCGTTGACAGGGCCCAAGAGACCCAGTACTTC
- | TRBJ2-5 | 13 | TRBV6-1 | - | CASSSGPSPRGYF | TGTGCCAGCAGTTCCGGACCTAGCCCCCGGGGGTACTTC
- | TRBJ2-7 | 13 | TRBV29-1 | - | CSYKPQGSYEQYF | TGCAGCTATAAACCACAGGGCTCCTACGAGCAGTACTTC
- | TRBJ2-7 | 16 | TRBV5-1 | TRBD2 | CASSLAVAGGSYEQYF | TGCGCCAGCAGCTTGGCCGTAGCGGGGGGCTCCTACGAGCAGTACTTC
- | TRBJ1-1 | 15 | TRBV28 | TRBD1 | CASSEPGQGHTEAFF | TGTGCCAGCAGCGAACCGGGACAGGGACACACTGAAGCTTTCTTT
- | TRBJ2-7 | 15 | TRBV5-4 | - | CASSLSGSPPYEQYF | TGTGCCAGCAGCTTGTCAGGTTCACCCCCCTACGAGCAGTACTTC
- | TRBJ1-2 | 12 | TRBV5-1 | - | CASSFNSYGYTF | TGCGCCAGCAGCTTCAACAGCTATGGCTACACCTTC
- | TRBJ1-1 | 14 | TRBV10-1 | - | CASTPSDSLAEAFF | TGCGCCAGCACTCCGTCGGACAGTCTCGCTGAAGCTTTCTTT
- | TRBJ2-5 | 13 | TRBV7-9 | - | CASSRNAGETQYF | TGTGCCAGCAGCAGGAATGCCGGGGAGACCCAGTACTTC
- | TRBJ2-3 | 13 | TRBV11-2 | - | CAERSGGTDTQYF | TGTGCAGAGAGGTCGGGGGGCACAGATACGCAGTATTTT
- | TRBJ2-2 | 13 | TRBV7-9 | - | CASSSQGSGELFF | TGTGCCAGCAGCTCCCAGGGGAGCGGGGAGCTGTTTTTT
once | TRBJ2-2 | 18 | TRBV15 | - | CATSRAPGQPTNTGELFF | TGTGCCACCAGCAGAGCTCCCGGACAGCCAACGAACACCGGGGAGCTGTTTTTT
- | TRBJ2-7 | 16 | TRBV7-9 | - | CASSPSGGGSTYEQYF | TGTGCCAGCAGCCCCTCGGGGGGCGGATCTACCTACGAGCAGTACTTC